This TCR beta chain was captured by sequencing in a study of metastatic and nonmetastatic thyroid tumors. With MiXCR, TCRdb called clones anew from the PCR reads. The sample holds roughly 30,000 clones, around a sixth seen once. There were no patients who had received any treatment before thyroid surgery. At least ten counts were recorded for this clone. Germline V gene lookup returns CDR1 SGHAT and CDR2 FQNNGV. The CDR3 sequence is 15 residues long. Trimming removed 5 bases from V and 4 bases from J, with 16 bases in between. This TCR derives from a female donor with papillary thyroid cancer or a benign thyroid nodule (not recorded which). Some clones in this sample may be carry-over from other donors' samples. Sequenced sample: blood. The genes are TRBV11-2 and TRBJ2-3; TRBD2 might be the D (6 bases). The CDR3 is CASSPQGGTADTQYF. In DNA form, the CDR3 reads TGTGCCAGCAGCCCCCAGGGCGGGACCGCAGATACGCAGTATTTT. The full variable domain, its missing parts supplied by reference TRBV11-2 and TRBJ2-3, is EAGVAQSPRYKIIEKRQSVAFWCNPISGHATLYWYQQILGQGPKLLIQFQNNGVVDDSQLPKDRFSAERLKGVDSTLKIQPAKLEDSAVYLCASSPQGGTADTQYFGPGTRLTVL.